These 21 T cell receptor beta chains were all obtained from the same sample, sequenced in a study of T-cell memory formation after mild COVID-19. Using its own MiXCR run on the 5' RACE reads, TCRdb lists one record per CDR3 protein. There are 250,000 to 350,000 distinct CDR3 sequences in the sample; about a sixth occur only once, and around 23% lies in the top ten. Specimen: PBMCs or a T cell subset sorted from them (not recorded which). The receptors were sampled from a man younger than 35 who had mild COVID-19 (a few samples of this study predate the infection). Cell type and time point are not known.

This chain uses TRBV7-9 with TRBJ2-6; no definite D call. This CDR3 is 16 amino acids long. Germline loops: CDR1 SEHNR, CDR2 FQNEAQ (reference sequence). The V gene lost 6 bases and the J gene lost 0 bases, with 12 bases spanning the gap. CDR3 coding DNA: TGTGCCAGCAGTATTAATACACGCTCTGGGGCCAACGTCCTGACTTTC. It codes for CASSINTRSGANVLTF.

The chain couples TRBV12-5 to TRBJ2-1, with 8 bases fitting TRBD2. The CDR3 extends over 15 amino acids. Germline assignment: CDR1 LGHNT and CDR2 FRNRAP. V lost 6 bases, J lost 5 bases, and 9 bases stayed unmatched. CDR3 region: CASGPAGTRNNEQFF. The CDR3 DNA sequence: TGTGCTAGTGGCCCAGCCGGGACTAGGAACAATGAGCAGTTCTTC.

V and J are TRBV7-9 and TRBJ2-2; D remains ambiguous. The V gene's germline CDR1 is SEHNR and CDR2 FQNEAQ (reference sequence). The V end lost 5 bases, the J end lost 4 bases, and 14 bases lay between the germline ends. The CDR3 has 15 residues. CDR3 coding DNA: TGTGCCAGCAGCGTAGTAGGGTTTAGCACCGGGGAGCTGTTTTTT. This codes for CASSVVGFSTGELFF.

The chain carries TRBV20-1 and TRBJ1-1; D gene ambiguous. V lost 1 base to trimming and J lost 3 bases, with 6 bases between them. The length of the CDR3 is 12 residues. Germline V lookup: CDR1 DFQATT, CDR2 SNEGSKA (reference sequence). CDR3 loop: CSARGTHTEAFF. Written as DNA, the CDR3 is TGCAGTGCTAGAGGGACCCACACTGAAGCTTTCTTT.

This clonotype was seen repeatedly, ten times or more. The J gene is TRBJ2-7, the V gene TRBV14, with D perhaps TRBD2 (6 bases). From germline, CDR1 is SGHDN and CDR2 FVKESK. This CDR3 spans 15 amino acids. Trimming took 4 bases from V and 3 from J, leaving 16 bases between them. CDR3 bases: TGTGCCAGCAGCCTAGGGACTGCCCCGGGCTACGAGCAGTACGTC. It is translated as CASSLGTAPGYEQYV.

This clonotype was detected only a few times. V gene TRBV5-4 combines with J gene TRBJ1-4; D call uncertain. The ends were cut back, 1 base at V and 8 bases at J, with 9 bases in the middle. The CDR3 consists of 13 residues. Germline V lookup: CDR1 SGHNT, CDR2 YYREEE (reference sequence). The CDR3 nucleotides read TGTGCCAGCAGCTTGTCCGGGGAAGAAAAACTGTTTTTT. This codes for CASSLSGEEKLFF.

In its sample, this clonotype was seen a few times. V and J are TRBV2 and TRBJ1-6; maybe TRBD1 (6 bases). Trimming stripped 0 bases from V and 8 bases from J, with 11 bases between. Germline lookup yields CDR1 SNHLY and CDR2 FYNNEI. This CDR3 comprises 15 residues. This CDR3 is CASSEARAGDSPLHF. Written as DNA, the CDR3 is TGTGCCAGCAGTGAAGCGCGGGCAGGGGATTCACCCCTCCACTTT.

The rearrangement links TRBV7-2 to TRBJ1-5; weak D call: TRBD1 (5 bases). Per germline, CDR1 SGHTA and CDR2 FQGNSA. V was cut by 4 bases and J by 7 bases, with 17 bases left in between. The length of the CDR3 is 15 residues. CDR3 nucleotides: TGTGCCAGCAGCTCGATGGGGGGATCGCAACAGCCCCAGCATTTT. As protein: CASSSMGGSQQPQHF.

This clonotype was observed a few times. DNA of the CDR3: TGTGCCAGCAGCGCCCTCGGCGGGGGGTCTGGAAACACCATATATTTT. Translation gives CASSALGGGSGNTIYF. The rearrangement joins TRBV9 to TRBJ1-3; possible D gene TRBD1, 5 bases. Trimming removed 3 bases from V and 1 base from J, with 14 bases in between. The CDR3 is made up of 16 amino acids. Germline CDR1 is SGDLS and CDR2 is YYNGEE.

The DNA of the CDR3 is TGTGCCAGCAGTCGAAACAGGGCAAATGAGCAGTTCTTC. Protein product: CASSRNRANEQFF. V gene TRBV6-2 or TRBV6-3 combines with J gene TRBJ2-1; D is possibly TRBD1 (6 bases). V dropped 5 bases and J dropped 7 bases, with 12 bases sitting between them. This CDR3 contains 13 residues. Germline V CDR1 and CDR2: MNHEY, SVGEGT.

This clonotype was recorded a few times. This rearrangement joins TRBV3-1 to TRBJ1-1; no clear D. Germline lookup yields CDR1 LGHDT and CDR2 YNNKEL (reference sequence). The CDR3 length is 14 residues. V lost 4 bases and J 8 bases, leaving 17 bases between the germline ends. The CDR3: CASSLSPQEIEAFF. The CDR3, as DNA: TGTGCCAGCAGCCTGAGCCCCCAGGAAATAGAAGCTTTCTTT.

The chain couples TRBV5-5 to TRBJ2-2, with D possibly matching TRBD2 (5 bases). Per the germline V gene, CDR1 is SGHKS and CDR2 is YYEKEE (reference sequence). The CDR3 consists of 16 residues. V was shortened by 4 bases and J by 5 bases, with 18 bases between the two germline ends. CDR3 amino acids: CASSRGLESWTGELFF. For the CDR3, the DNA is TGTGCCAGCAGCCGAGGGTTAGAGAGTTGGACCGGGGAGCTGTTTTTT.

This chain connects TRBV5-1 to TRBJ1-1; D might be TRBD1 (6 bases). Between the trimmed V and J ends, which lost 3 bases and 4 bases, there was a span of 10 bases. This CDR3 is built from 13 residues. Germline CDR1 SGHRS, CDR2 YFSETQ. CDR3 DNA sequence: TGCGCCAGCAGCTACCAGGGGCTCACTGAAGCTTTCTTT. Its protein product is CASSYQGLTEAFF.

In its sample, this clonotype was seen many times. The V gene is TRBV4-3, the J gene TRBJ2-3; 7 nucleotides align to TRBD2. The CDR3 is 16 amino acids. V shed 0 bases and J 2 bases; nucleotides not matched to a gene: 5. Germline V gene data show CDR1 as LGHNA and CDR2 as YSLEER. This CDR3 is CASSQEGLADTDTQYF. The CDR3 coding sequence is TGCGCCAGCAGCCAAGAAGGTCTAGCGGACACAGATACGCAGTATTTT.

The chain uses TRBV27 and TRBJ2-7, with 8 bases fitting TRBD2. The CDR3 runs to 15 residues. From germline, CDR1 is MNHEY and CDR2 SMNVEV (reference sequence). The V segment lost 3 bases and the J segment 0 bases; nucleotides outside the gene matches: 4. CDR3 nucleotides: TGTGCCAGCAGTTTTGCGGGACTAGTCTCCTACGAGCAGTACTTC. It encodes CASSFAGLVSYEQYF.

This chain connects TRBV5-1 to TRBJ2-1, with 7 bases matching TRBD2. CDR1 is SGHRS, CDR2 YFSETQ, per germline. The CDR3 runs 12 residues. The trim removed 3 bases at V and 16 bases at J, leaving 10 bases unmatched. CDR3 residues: CASSWDWGGYFF. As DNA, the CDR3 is TGCGCCAGCAGCTGGGACTGGGGGGGATACTTCTTC. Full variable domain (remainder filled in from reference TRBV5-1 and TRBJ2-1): KAGVTQTPRYLIKTRGQQVTLSCSPISGHRSVSWYQQTPGQGLQFLFEYFSETQRNKGNFPGRFSGRQFSNSRSEMNVSTLELGDSALYLCASSWDWGGYFFGPGTRLTVL.

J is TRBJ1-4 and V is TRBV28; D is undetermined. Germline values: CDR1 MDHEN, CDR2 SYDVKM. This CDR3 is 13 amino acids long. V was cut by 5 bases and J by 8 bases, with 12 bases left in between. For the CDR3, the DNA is TGTGCCAGCAGTCCCCTGACGCACGAAAAACTGTTTTTT. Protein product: CASSPLTHEKLFF.

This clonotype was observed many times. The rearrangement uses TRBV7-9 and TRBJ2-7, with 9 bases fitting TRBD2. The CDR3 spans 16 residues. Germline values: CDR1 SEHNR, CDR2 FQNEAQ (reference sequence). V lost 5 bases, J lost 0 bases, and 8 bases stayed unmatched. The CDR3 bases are TGTGCCAGCAGCCCGGGAGTAGCGGGGGCCTCCTACGAGCAGTACGTC. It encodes CASSPGVAGASYEQYV.

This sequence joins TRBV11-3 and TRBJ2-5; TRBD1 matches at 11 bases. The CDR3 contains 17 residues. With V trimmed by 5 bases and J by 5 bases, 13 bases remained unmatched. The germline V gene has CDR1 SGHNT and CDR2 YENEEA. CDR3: CASSLRLRGDRGETQYF. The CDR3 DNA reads TGTGCCAGCAGCCTACGCCTTCGAGGGGACAGGGGGGAGACCCAGTACTTC.

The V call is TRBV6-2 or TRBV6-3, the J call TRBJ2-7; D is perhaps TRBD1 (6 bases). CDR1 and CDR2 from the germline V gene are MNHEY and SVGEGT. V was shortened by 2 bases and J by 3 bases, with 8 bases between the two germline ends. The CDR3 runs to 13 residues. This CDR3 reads CASSYGTLYEQYV. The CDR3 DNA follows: TGTGCCAGCAGTTACGGGACACTCTACGAGCAGTACGTC.

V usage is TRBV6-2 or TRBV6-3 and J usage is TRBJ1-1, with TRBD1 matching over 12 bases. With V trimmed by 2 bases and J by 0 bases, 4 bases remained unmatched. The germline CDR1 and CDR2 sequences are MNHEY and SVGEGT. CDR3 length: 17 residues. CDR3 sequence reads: CASSYPRDRGLNTEAFF. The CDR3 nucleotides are TGTGCCAGCAGTTACCCCCGGGACAGGGGGCTGAACACTGAAGCTTTCTTT.